What follows describes a single T cell receptor beta chain. V was cut by 9 bases and J by 1 base, with 18 bases left in between. The CDR3 covers 15 residues. The germline CDR1 and CDR2 sequences are SGHNT and YENEEA. TCRdb's table, derived via immunoSEQ multiplex PCR, lists solely in-frame clones and lacks some. The sample has approximately 140,000 clones; roughly 90% are singletons. The sample belongs to a study of T cell responses to AZD1222 COVID-19 vaccine. V gene TRBV11-3 combines with J gene TRBJ2-5, with D tentatively TRBD1 or TRBD2 (5 bases each). This material consisted of peripheral blood, taken 28 days after the second AZD1222 dose. The receptor was derived from an adult who received the AZD1222 COVID-19 vaccine. This chain's CDR3 is CASSWGFETQETQYF. The CDR3 DNA reads as TGTGCCAGTTCTTGGGGGTTCGAGACCCAAGAGACCCAGTACTTC.